This T cell receptor (beta chain) was identified in a study of shared clonotypes between healthy human individuals (TCRdb year 2020). Regarding the research as a whole: The cohort included a few men and a couple of women between 18 and 49 years of age. To increase sequencing depth and limit assay-specific biases, different laboratories used diverse techniques to prepare libraries and sequence TCR repertoires. For each donor, CD4 naive and CD4 memory were each given three plates, CD8 naive was given two plates, and CD8 memory was given one plate. Blood TCR repertoires of roughly 5 healthy adults were deeply sequenced to estimate repertoire size and the extent of clonotype sharing between individuals. Per donor, leukapheresis produced somewhere between about 0.9 and 9 billion PBMCs. Study-level results and caveats: Sharing across a few donors was observed for approximately 5% of naive CD4, about 3.2% of naive CD8, about 2.5% of memory CD4, and around 0.42% of memory CD8 clonotypes. Sampling was limited to blood, and TCR repertoires in tissue likely differ from TCR repertoires in blood. Even with the large sequencing depth, rarefaction of the sorted-subset datasets indicated that sequencing was incomplete. Because the study included a small number of donors, the genetic and exposure-history diversity represented was limited. Compared with non-shared clonotypes, clonotypes shared by all four sorted-subset donors had higher generation probabilities. Based on pairwise subsampling, the degree of clonotype sharing among donors was expected to be affected by sequencing depth. Estimated clonotype richness was generally larger for naive than for memory subsets.

Using the deep immunoSEQ assay, TCR CDR3 regions were amplified from genomic DNA by multiplex PCR. For each cell subset, the extracted genomic DNA was distributed evenly across all wells of several immunoSEQ 96-well plates, and each plate served as one replicate. Each replicate PCR for sorted subsets received around 0.2 ug genomic DNA, equal to tens of thousands of T cell genomes. Purified libraries were measured with a Qubit 3.0 fluorometer, size-checked on a Bioanalyzer 2100, and measured again with the KAPA Library Quantification kit. Every immunoSEQ 96-well plate was sequenced on a separate single-read 150-cycle Illumina NextSeq 550 flow cell. Per the authors' processing: Because the immunoSEQ output included only junctional sequences and no quality scores, the filtering could not be the same as the filtering used for full-length reads. Sequences were annotated with PyIR, a Python wrapper for IgBLAST v1.9, using IMGT germline references to assign V/J genes and CDR3. Any read was removed if the V/J assignment was weak (E-value above 1e-6), the CDR3 was missing, or the read contained stop codons, out-of-frame junctions, or ambiguous translated residues. V3J clonotypes were defined as sequences sharing the same inferred V gene, J gene, and CDR3 amino acid sequence. Percentage overlap between repertoires was calculated by dividing the number of shared unique clonotypes by the size of the smaller repertoire. Repertoire richness was assessed with RTK rarefaction, the Chao1 estimator, and Recon v2.1 estimates of unobserved clonotypes. Generation probabilities for all TCRbeta clonotypes obtained by the gDNA method from a few donors were computed using OLGA. What TCRdb holds here is the immuneACCESS table cut down to in-frame rearrangements. Part of the clones is not present; checked against another copy, under half of the missing clones reflect an unresolved V gene, and the others are unexplained. Clone size and V and J calls were adopted from that table, with D and trimming inferred from the DNA. The sample yields just over 2,000,000 clones; about 95% were counted once. 0.85% to 1.2% of the sample belongs to the ten largest clones.

CD8 naive samples were obtained by positive selection for CCR7 among CD45RO-negative cells, yielding a CD45RA+CCR7+ population from which TemRA cells were excluded. The donors were healthy, HIV-negative adults who had no recently reported acute infections or vaccinations. Every donor was a Caucasian adult living in Nashville, Tennessee, USA. After blood collection by leukapheresis, PBMCs were isolated using Ficoll-Histopaque density gradient centrifugation and then cryopreserved in the vapor phase of liquid nitrogen. Purity and quantity of every magnetically sorted T cell population were checked by analytical flow cytometry. Genomic DNA was isolated from each sorted fraction and quantified by UV absorbance on a Nanodrop 2000c. Reading the germline V gene (reference sequence) gives CDR1 MNHEY and CDR2 SMNVEV. From V the trimming removes 5 bases and from J it removes 10 bases, while the gene matches leave 14 bases of the junction unaccounted for. The CDR3 spans 16 residues, from the cysteine through the phenylalanine. The only DNA kept is the CDR3, 48 bases in frame from the first base.

A word on this clone: The target of this receptor is not known. No much larger clone exists at a distance of one base, and base qualities are not known.

This TCR derives from a man between 18 and 29 years old in good health. The rearranged segments are TRBV27 and TRBJ1-6; 7 central nucleotides agree with TRBD1. Sequencing was carried out using naive CD8+ T cells sorted from blood. According to the study, the label for this sample's cell subset or site signals: CD45RA+CCR7+. The nucleotides read TGTGCCAGCAGTGTGACAGGGAGCTCGGTGTCGTCACCCCTCCACTTT. This sequence encodes CASSVTGSSVSSPLHF.